The clone carrying this T cell receptor (beta chain) has a handful of counts. The method was immunoSEQ multiplex PCR; TCRdb's version includes in-frame clones alone and lacks a portion of them. Of some 150,000 clones in the sample, roughly nine tenths were seen once. The CDR3 extends over 15 amino acids. The V end was cut by 4 bases, the J end by 5 bases, with 18 bases between. Germline V lookup: CDR1 SGHDT, CDR2 YYEEEE. This sample was taken from a study of T cell responses to AZD1222 COVID-19 vaccine. The chain is built from TRBV5-6 and TRBJ1-2; D remains unclear. Sequenced material: peripheral blood, taken 28 days after the second AZD1222 dose. This TCR was sampled from an adult who received the AZD1222 COVID-19 vaccine. The chain's CDR3 is CASSRDGELKYGYTF. The CDR3 DNA sequence: TGTGCCAGCAGCCGGGATGGGGAATTAAAGTATGGCTACACCTTC. The variable domain in full, with the rest retrieved from reference TRBV5-6 and TRBJ1-2, is DAGVTQSPTHLIKTRGQQVTLRCSPKSGHDTVSWYQQALGQGPQFIFQYYEEEERQRGNFPDRFSGHQFPNYSSELNVNALLLGDSALYLCASSRDGELKYGYTFGSGTRLTVV.